The clone carrying this TCR beta chain has only a few counts. What it binds is not known. This sample is drawn from a study of post-analysis software for immune sequencing data. At the level of the study: Relapsing-remitting, secondary progressive and progressive-relapsing courses of multiple sclerosis were included.

TCR beta libraries were prepared from cDNA with unique molecular identifiers. Researchers reported roughly 0.5 million cDNA molecules coming from roughly 1 to 10 million T cells. TCRdb reprocessed the PCR reads with MiXCR, giving one entry per CDR3 protein. This sample has over 700,000 distinct CDR3 sequences, with 25% to 30% found just once. Study-level results: When patients were compared with controls, 4 or 5 TRBV segments were more frequent, TRBV5-6, TRBV5-1 and TRBV20-1 among them.

The CDR3 sequence is 14 residues long. Germline loops: CDR1 SGHTA, CDR2 FQGNSA. V was pared by 4 bases and J by 6 bases, with 15 bases between. This clonotype was sampled from a girl aged 10 to 17 with multiple sclerosis. This chain joins TRBV7-2 and TRBJ1-2; no firm D call. The sequencing input was blood. CDR3 in DNA: TGTGCCAGCAGCTCACTAAACGGGCTAGATGGCTACACCTTC. Translation: CASSSLNGLDGYTF.